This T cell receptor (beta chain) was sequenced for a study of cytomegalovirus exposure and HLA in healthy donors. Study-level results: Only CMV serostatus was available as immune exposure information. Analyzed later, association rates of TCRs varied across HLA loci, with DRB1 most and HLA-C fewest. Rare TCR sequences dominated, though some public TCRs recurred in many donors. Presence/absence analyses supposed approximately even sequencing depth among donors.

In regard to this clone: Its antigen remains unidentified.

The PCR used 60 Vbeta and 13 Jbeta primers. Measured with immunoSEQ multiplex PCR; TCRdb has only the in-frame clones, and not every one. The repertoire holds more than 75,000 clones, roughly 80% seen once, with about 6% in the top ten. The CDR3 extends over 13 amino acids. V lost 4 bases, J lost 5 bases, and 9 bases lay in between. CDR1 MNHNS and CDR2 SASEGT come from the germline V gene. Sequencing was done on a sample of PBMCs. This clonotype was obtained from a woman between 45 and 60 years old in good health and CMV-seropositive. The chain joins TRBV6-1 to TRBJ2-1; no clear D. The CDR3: CASSVQINNEQFF. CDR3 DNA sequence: TGTGCCAGCAGTGTGCAGATAAACAATGAGCAGTTCTTC.